These 8 T cell receptor beta chains came from one sample sequenced in a study of response to subunit inactivated influenza vaccine. TCRdb analysed the RT-PCR reads with MiXCR anew, one entry per CDR3 protein. Among hundreds of thousands of distinct CDR3 sequences listed, less than 10% were seen once. The sequencing here drew on PBMCs from blood, taken roughly 24 months after vaccination. Source of these receptors: a man between 50 and 75 years old who received an inactivated influenza vaccine.

Ten or more counts support this clonotype. The chain recombines TRBV12-3 or TRBV12-4 with TRBJ2-3, with D hard to call. With 8 bases removed from V and 4 bases from J, the gap between germline ends came to 19 bases. This CDR3 comprises 15 residues. The CDR3 DNA sequence: TGTGCCAGCTCCAGTGCAGTTGTTTATCCAGATACGCAGTATTTT. This translates into CASSSAVVYPDTQYF.

This clonotype came up many times. The chain employs TRBV20-1 and TRBJ1-1; tentative D call: TRBD1 (5 bases). Germline CDR1 and CDR2: DFQATT and SNEGSKA (reference sequence). The CDR3 has 14 amino acids. V dropped 0 bases and J dropped 4 bases, with 12 bases sitting between them. The CDR3 nucleotides are TGCAGTGCTAGAGATAGGCGAGGGGTCACTGAAGCTTTCTTT. Its translation: CSARDRRGVTEAFF.

This clonotype was picked up one time. The chain combines TRBV7-9 with TRBJ2-7; 7 nucleotides line up with TRBD1. Germline-derived CDR1 and CDR2 are SEHNR and FQNEAQ (reference sequence). Losses at the gene ends were 5 bases for V and 6 bases for J; bases not matched to a gene: 7. The CDR3 extends over 13 amino acids. The CDR3 loop is CASSKRQGAEQYF. CDR3 sequence (DNA): TGTGCCAGCAGCAAACGACAGGGTGCCGAGCAGTACTTC.

This clonotype was seen a handful of times. V usage is TRBV2 and J usage is TRBJ1-6; a weak D match, TRBD1 (5 bases). Germline CDR1 and CDR2: SNHLY and FYNNEI. This CDR3 region has 15 residues. V lost 6 bases and J lost 7, with 16 bases in between. CDR3 bases: TGTGCCAGCAGCCCCGGGACTTTGGGAAATTCACCCCTCCACTTT. It encodes CASSPGTLGNSPLHF.

This clonotype was counted between two and nine times. The chain recombines TRBV20-1 with TRBJ2-4; a weak D match, TRBD2 (5 bases). In germline, CDR1 is DFQATT, CDR2 SNEGSKA (reference sequence). The CDR3 contains 15 residues. The ends were cut back, 4 bases at V and 0 bases at J, with 13 bases in the middle. CDR3 region: CSAMSGSLAKNIQYF. DNA for the CDR3: TGCAGTGCTATGAGCGGAAGCTTAGCCAAAAACATTCAGTACTTC.

The CDR3: CASSADGLNTGELFF. DNA for the CDR3: TGCGCCAGCAGCGCGGACGGCTTGAACACCGGGGAGCTGTTTTTT. The rearrangement uses TRBV5-1 and TRBJ2-2; D gene uncertain. Germline V CDR1 and CDR2: SGHRS, YFSETQ. The CDR3 contains 15 residues. V lost 4 bases and J lost 1, with 11 bases in between.

V and J are TRBV6-1 and TRBJ2-2; no definite D call. This CDR3 has 16 amino acids. Germline assignment: CDR1 MNHNS and CDR2 SASEGT. Trimming removed 6 bases from V and 4 bases from J, with 18 bases in between. Here the CDR3 DNA reads TGTGCCAGCAGGAGGTCAGGAACTTCGACCACCGGGGAGCTGTTTTTT. Protein sequence: CASRRSGTSTTGELFF.

At least ten counts were recorded for this clonotype. The rearrangement links TRBV10-3 to TRBJ2-7, with 8 bases that match TRBD2. The CDR3 runs 15 residues. Per germline, CDR1 ENHRY and CDR2 SYGVKD. The trim removed 10 bases at V and 3 bases at J, leaving 14 bases unmatched. In nucleotides, the CDR3 is TGTGCCACCACAAGCTGGACGGGAGGGCACTACGAGCAGTACTTC. Amino acid sequence: CATTSWTGGHYEQYF.